The 10 T cell receptor beta chains listed next were all sequenced from one sample in a study of CD8+CD57+ T cells in acquired aplastic anemia. Profiling that covered TCR beta VDJ and CDR3 relied on genomic DNA as its template. Each CDR3 protein is one row after TCRdb ran MiXCR on the reads. Of some 170,000 distinct CDR3 sequences in the sample, 47% are singletons; the top ten hold over 0.95%. Only patients with CD8+CD57+ cell expansion on flow cytometry were chosen for sequencing. The source material was sorted CD4+, CD8+, or CD8+CD57+ T cells (not recorded which) from PBMCs. The source of these receptors is a human donor with aplastic anemia.

This clonotype occurred a few times. A much more abundant neighbour one base away suggests this may be a read error. The chain links TRBV20-1 to TRBJ2-7, with 8 bases aligning to TRBD1. This CDR3 spans 13 amino acids. CDR1 DFQATT and CDR2 SNEGSKA come from the germline V gene (reference sequence). The junction had 10 bases not matched to a gene; V was cut back by 6 bases and J by 6 bases. CDR3 nucleotide sequence: TGCAGTGCGCTGGGACAGGAGATCTGCGAGCAGTACTTC. Its translation: CSALGQEICEQYF.

V gene TRBV19 combines with J gene TRBJ1-2; possibly TRBD1 for D (5 bases). V lost 5 bases and J lost 8, with 9 bases in between. The CDR3 has 11 amino acids. Germline lookup yields CDR1 LNHDA and CDR2 SQIVND (reference sequence). The CDR3 reads CASSPGQGYTF. In DNA, the CDR3 is TGTGCCAGTAGTCCGGGGCAAGGCTACACCTTC.

This chain links TRBV20-1 with TRBJ1-6; D remains unclear. The CDR3 is made up of 14 amino acids. Germline loops: CDR1 DFQATT, CDR2 SNEGSKA (reference sequence). V was clipped by 5 bases and J by 3 bases, with 11 bases between them. The CDR3 DNA follows: TGCAGTGCTGGCGAAGAGAGCTATAATTCACCCCTCCACTTT. It translates to CSAGEESYNSPLHF.

Many counts were recorded for this clonotype. The V gene is TRBV5-4, the J gene TRBJ2-3; 8 bases are a match to TRBD2. V was pared by 7 bases and J by 2 bases, with 9 bases of the junction left unmatched. The V gene's germline CDR1 is SGHNT and CDR2 YYREEE (reference sequence). The length of the CDR3 is 15 residues. The CDR3 DNA reads TGTGCCAGCGGAACCCGCGGGGGGCACACAGATACGCAGTATTTT. Translating gives CASGTRGGHTDTQYF.

This clonotype has a count of ten or more. The chain has TRBV7-9 and TRBJ1-3, with D tentatively TRBD1 (5 bases). Trimming removed 3 bases at V and 3 bases at J, with 15 bases between. Germline lookup yields CDR1 SEHNR and CDR2 FQNEAQ (reference sequence). This CDR3 region has 16 residues. The CDR3 reads CASSFRDQGSGNTIYF. DNA of the CDR3: TGTGCCAGCAGCTTTCGGGACCAGGGCAGTGGAAACACCATATATTTT. Full variable domain (rest looked up from reference TRBV7-9 and TRBJ1-3): DTGVSQNPRHKITKRGQNVTFRCDPISEHNRLYWYRQTLGQGPEFLTYFQNEAQLEKSRLLSDRFSAERPKGSFSTLEIQRTEQGDSAMYLCASSFRDQGSGNTIYFGEGSWLTVV.

As for this clonotype: Sequence at one end of the junction differs from germline and may be a read error. V gene TRBV7-7 combines with J gene TRBJ2-6; TRBD1 is a possible D gene (5 bases). Germline V gene lookup returns CDR1 SSHAT and CDR2 FNYEAQ (reference sequence). The CDR3 loop spans 14 amino acids. The CDR3 loop is CASSLGVGANVLTF. CDR3 nucleotides: TGTGCTAGCAGCCTAGGGGTGGGGGCCAACGTCCTGACTTTC.

The table lists this clonotype with a count of one. The chain uses TRBV6-5 and TRBJ1-4; a weak D match, TRBD1 (5 bases). Per the germline V gene, CDR1 is MNHEY and CDR2 is SVGAGI. Deletions cut 4 bases from V and 9 bases from J, with 15 bases between. CDR3 length: 14 residues. In DNA form, the CDR3 reads TGTGCCAGCAGTTCCCGACAGCAACCTCAAAAACTGTTTTTT. It specifies CASSSRQQPQKLFF.

On this clonotype: This sequence may be a read error, since a much larger clone differs from it by one base. The chain couples TRBV7-4 to TRBJ1-2, with 8 bases identical to TRBD1. The CDR3 extends over 14 amino acids. Germline V lookup: CDR1 SGHVT, CDR2 SQSDAQ. This CDR3 is CASSLETGVKGYTF. CDR3 in DNA: TGTGCCAGCAGTTTAGAGACAGGGGTGAAGGGCTACACCTTC.

This chain links TRBV2 with TRBJ2-3; D may be TRBD2 (5 bases). CDR1 is SNHLY, CDR2 FYNNEI, per germline. The CDR3 runs 14 residues. The germline V and J ends were trimmed by 4 bases and 2 bases, with 10 bases remaining between them. The CDR3 coding sequence is TGTGCCAGCAGTGGGTCTAGCCCCACAGATACGCAGTATTTT. It codes for CASSGSSPTDTQYF. The entire variable domain, with the rest obtained from reference TRBV2 and TRBJ2-3, is as follows: EPEVTQTPSHQVTQMGQEVILRCVPISNHLYFYWYRQILGQKVEFLVSFYNNEISEKSEIFDDQFSVERPDGSNFTLKIRSTKLEDSAMYFCASSGSSPTDTQYFGPGTRLTVL.

This clonotype was found a few times. The chain combines TRBV27 with TRBJ1-3; D is perhaps TRBD1 (5 bases). Trimming pared 2 bases from V and 3 bases from J, leaving 14 bases between. Looked up from germline, CDR1 is MNHEY and CDR2 is SMNVEV (reference sequence). This CDR3 is 16 amino acids long. The CDR3 spells CASSLGSGAGGNTIYF. In DNA form, the CDR3 reads TGTGCCAGCAGTTTAGGGTCTGGGGCAGGTGGAAACACCATATATTTT.